Sequencing of this T cell receptor beta chain was carried out in a study of shared clonotypes between healthy human individuals. Nashville, Tennessee was home to all donors, who were Caucasian adults. Investigators divided CD4+ cells into CD45RA+ naive and CD45RA-negative memory subsets. Germline lookup yields CDR1 MNHEY and CDR2 SVGAGI. V was pared by 5 bases and J by 6 bases, with 5 bases of the junction left unmatched. The CDR3 is 15 amino acids. The table lists this clone with a count of one. The identical CDR3 is also encoded by other nucleotide sequences in the sample. In the sorted-subset replicate PCRs, 200 ng DNA, 25,000 to 35,000 T cell genomes, was used. Some clones are missing from TCRdb's copy, which holds only in-frame ones; the method was immunoSEQ multiplex PCR. The sample lists roughly 2.5 million clones, more than 90% occurring once.

The sample comprised naive CD4+ T cells sorted from blood. Subset specified: CD45RA+ positively selected. The receptor's source is a man aged 18 to 29 in good health. The V gene is TRBV6-5, the J gene TRBJ2-3, with 13 positions matching TRBD2. The CDR3 region is CASSRGTSGTDTQYF. CDR3 DNA sequence: TGTGCCAGCAGTCGCGGGACTAGCGGGACTGATACGCAGTATTTT.